This entry lists 22 T cell receptor beta chains sequenced from one sample in a study of OX40 agonist ivuxolimab in advanced cancers. Sequencing was performed with immunoSEQ multiplex PCR; in TCRdb, only in-frame clones are kept and a portion is missing. The sample lists about 91,000 clones, roughly 85% occurring once. The specimen comprised CD4+ or CD8+ T cells sorted from blood, sampled in a trial of the OX40 agonist ivuxolimab. Receptor source: an adult with an advanced solid tumor such as melanoma, head and neck, liver or kidney cancer.

The rearrangement uses TRBV25-1 and TRBJ2-5; 9 positions match TRBD2. V shed 3 bases, J shed 9 bases, and the junction held 5 bases outside the gene matches. The CDR3 spans 13 residues. Germline values: CDR1 MGHDK, CDR2 SYGVNS. The CDR3 region is CASSEASGVSQYF. The CDR3 region has the DNA TGTGCCAGCAGTGAGGCTAGCGGGGTGTCCCAGTACTTC.

Details on this clone: This specimen includes other DNA sequences encoding the same CDR3. This sequence joins TRBV5-1 and TRBJ2-7; unclear D gene. V lost 0 bases to trimming and J lost 3 bases, with 4 bases between them. Germline V gene lookup returns CDR1 SGHRS and CDR2 YFSETQ. This CDR3 spans 12 amino acids. CDR3: CASSLGGYEQYF. The CDR3 region has the DNA TGCGCCAGCAGCTTGGGCGGCTACGAGCAGTACTTC.

The chain is built from TRBV14 and TRBJ2-1; D is unclear. Germline V CDR1 and CDR2: SGHDN, FVKESK. With 1 base removed from V and 3 bases from J, the gap between germline ends came to 16 bases. This CDR3 spans 17 amino acids. Here the CDR3 reads CASSQGVGHNLYNEQFF. The CDR3 region has the DNA TGTGCCAGCAGCCAAGGTGTAGGCCATAATCTCTACAATGAGCAGTTCTTC.

Here the CDR3 reads CASSPGRQGGELFF. The CDR3 coding sequence is TGTGCCAGCAGCCCGGGGAGGCAGGGCGGGGAGCTGTTTTTT. V and J are TRBV7-2 and TRBJ2-2, with D perhaps matching TRBD2 (6 bases). V was cut by 5 bases and J by 7 bases, with 14 bases left in between. Germline V gene lookup returns CDR1 SGHTA and CDR2 FQGNSA. The CDR3 is 14 residues long.

The V and J genes are TRBV6-6 and TRBJ1-4; TRBD1 might be the D (6 bases). CDR3 length: 15 amino acids. Trimming shortened V by 4 bases and J by 4 bases, and 13 bases separated the two germline ends. The germline gives CDR1 MNHNY, CDR2 SVGAGI (reference sequence). The CDR3 spells CASSSLQGLNEKLFF. The CDR3 DNA reads TGTGCCAGCAGTTCATTACAGGGCCTTAATGAAAAACTGTTTTTT.

This sequence joins TRBV6-5 and TRBJ1-2; TRBD1 agrees at 8 bases. The CDR3 is 15 residues long. Germline CDR1 MNHEY, CDR2 SVGAGI. J was trimmed by 4 bases and V by 5 bases; bases with no gene match: 9. Here the CDR3 DNA reads TGTGCCAGCAGTCCCCGTCAGGGGGCGGGCTATGGCTACACCTTC. Translating it yields CASSPRQGAGYGYTF.

This clone was recorded a few times. This chain uses TRBV2 with TRBJ1-1; no clear D. Germline CDR1 reads SNHLY; CDR2 reads FYNNEI. The CDR3 has 17 amino acids. V was pared by 8 bases and J by 0 bases, with 22 bases between. The CDR3 loop reads CASSAAVKDGMNTEAFF. The CDR3 DNA reads as TGTGCCAGCTCAGCCGCGGTCAAGGACGGAATGAACACTGAAGCTTTCTTT.

This clone was detected only a few times. J is TRBJ1-4 and V is TRBV5-4, with 7 bases identical to TRBD1. The V segment lost 1 base and the J segment 7 bases; nucleotides outside the gene matches: 4. Germline loops: CDR1 SGHNT, CDR2 YYREEE (reference sequence). The length of the CDR3 is 14 residues. In nucleotides, the CDR3 is TGTGCCAGCAGCTTGAACAGGGGTGGTGAAAAACTGTTTTTT. Translation: CASSLNRGGEKLFF.

CDR3 DNA: TGCAGCGTTTGGGACAGTGACTATGGCTACACCTTC. It translates to CSVWDSDYGYTF. The rearrangement uses TRBV29-1 and TRBJ1-2, with 7 bases lining up with TRBD1. Germline V lookup: CDR1 SQVTM, CDR2 ANQGSEA. The CDR3 is made up of 12 amino acids. J gave up 3 bases and V 5 bases, and 3 bases lay outside the gene matches.

The chain joins TRBV4-1 to TRBJ2-5; D is possibly TRBD1 or TRBD2 (6 bases each). The V gene lost 1 base and the J gene lost 0 bases, with 21 bases spanning the gap. Germline V gene lookup returns CDR1 MGHRA and CDR2 YSYEKL. This CDR3 spans 19 amino acids. CDR3 nucleotides: TGCGCCAGCAGCCAAGTAGTGGGGGGCACCCCCGTGTACCAAGAGACCCAGTACTTC. Translation gives CASSQVVGGTPVYQETQYF.

The chain employs TRBV19 and TRBJ1-6; D unclear. The CDR3 is 15 residues long. The germline V gene encodes CDR1 LNHDA and CDR2 SQIVND (reference sequence). Trimming removed 6 bases from V and 1 base from J, with 10 bases in between. The CDR3 reads CASRGGESYNSPLHF. The CDR3 DNA reads TGTGCCAGTAGAGGCGGGGAATCCTATAATTCACCCCTCCACTTT. The entire variable domain, with the rest obtained from reference TRBV19 and TRBJ1-6, is as follows: DGGITQSPKYLFRKEGQNVTLSCEQNLNHDAMYWYRQDPGQGLRLIYYSQIVNDFQKGDIAEGYSVSREKKESFPLTVTSAQKNPTAFYLCASRGGESYNSPLHFGNGTRLTVT.

The V call is TRBV18, the J call TRBJ1-2; tentative D call: TRBD1 (5 bases). The V gene's germline CDR1 is KGHSH and CDR2 LQKENI. The V gene lost 3 bases and the J gene lost 8 bases, with 16 bases spanning the gap. This CDR3 has 14 residues. CDR3 in DNA: TGTGCCAGCTCACCGGGGGGTCTTGGCCGGGGCTACACCTTC. The encoded protein is CASSPGGLGRGYTF. Filled out from reference TRBV18 and TRBJ1-2, the complete variable domain reads NAGVMQNPRHLVRRRGQEARLRCSPMKGHSHVYWYRQLPEEGLKFMVYLQKENIIDESGMPKERFSAEFPKEGPSILRIQQVVRGDSAAYFCASSPGGLGRGYTFGSGTRLTVV.

V gene TRBV29-1 combines with J gene TRBJ1-1; D is unclear. The CDR3 runs to 13 residues. Germline values: CDR1 SQVTM, CDR2 ANQGSEA. The germline V and J ends were trimmed by 3 bases and 1 base, with 9 bases remaining between them. Here the CDR3 DNA reads TGCAGCGTTGACAGTCTGCAGAACACTGAAGCTTTCTTT. It yields the protein CSVDSLQNTEAFF.

The V gene is TRBV11-2, the J gene TRBJ2-5; 9 nucleotides line up with TRBD1. This CDR3 is built from 16 residues. CDR1 is SGHAT and CDR2 is FQNNGV in the germline V gene. V was clipped by 5 bases and J by 5 bases; unmatched bases: 12. DNA for the CDR3: TGTGCCAGCAGCAAAACCGGGACAGGGCCCTTTGAGACCCAGTACTTC. This translates into CASSKTGTGPFETQYF.

This chain connects TRBV19 to TRBJ2-2, with D possibly called TRBD1 or TRBD2 (5 bases each). The V end lost 7 bases, the J end lost 4 bases, and 19 bases lay between the germline ends. This CDR3 region has 16 residues. CDR1 and CDR2 from the germline V gene are LNHDA and SQIVND (reference sequence). Here the CDR3 DNA reads TGTGCCAGTACCTCTGGACTGAACAGGCGCACCGGGGAGCTGTTTTTT. This gives the protein CASTSGLNRRTGELFF.

The rearrangement uses TRBV5-4 and TRBJ2-7; 12 bases match TRBD1. Germline assignment: CDR1 SGHNT and CDR2 YYREEE (reference sequence). The J segment lost 6 bases and the V segment lost 3 bases, leaving 4 bases of the junction unmatched. The CDR3 spans 14 residues. CDR3 nucleotide sequence: TGTGCCAGCAGCTGGGACAGGGGGCTTGGCGAGCAGTACTTC. Protein sequence: CASSWDRGLGEQYF.

J is TRBJ1-5 and V is TRBV6-4; possible D gene TRBD1, 5 bases. V lost 0 bases, J lost 5 bases, and 8 bases lay in between. Germline loops: CDR1 MRHNA, CDR2 SNTAGT. There are 14 residues in the CDR3. CDR3 loop: CASSDSGGDQPQHF. CDR3 DNA sequence: TGTGCCAGCAGTGACTCGGGGGGTGATCAGCCCCAGCATTTT.

The chain recombines TRBV5-4 with TRBJ2-5; 8 nucleotides line up with TRBD1. The CDR3 is 12 residues long. CDR1 and CDR2 from the germline V gene are SGHNT and YYREEE (reference sequence). Unmatched junction bases numbered 2, after V lost 5 bases and J lost 5 bases. The CDR3 region is CASRGQGETQYF. Written as DNA, the CDR3 is TGTGCCAGCAGAGGACAGGGTGAGACCCAGTACTTC.

This clone was counted a few times. The V gene is TRBV11-3, the J gene TRBJ1-1; no clear D. The CDR3 is made up of 13 amino acids. Germline assignment: CDR1 SGHNT and CDR2 YENEEA. The V end was cut by 5 bases, the J end by 5 bases, with 12 bases between. In nucleotides, the CDR3 is TGTGCCAGCAGCGCAGAACCGGGGACTGAAGCTTTCTTT. It codes for CASSAEPGTEAFF.

The rearrangement joins TRBV10-3 to TRBJ2-6, with TRBD1 matching 9 bases. Unmatched junction bases numbered 13, after V lost 10 bases and J lost 0 bases. The CDR3 contains 18 residues. Per germline, CDR1 ENHRY and CDR2 SYGVKD. This CDR3 reads CASSRGGTGSSGANVLTF. The CDR3, as DNA: TGTGCCAGTTCACGAGGCGGGACAGGGTCCTCTGGGGCCAACGTCCTGACTTTC.

V gene TRBV9 combines with J gene TRBJ1-1, with D perhaps matching TRBD1 (6 bases). CDR1 is SGDLS and CDR2 is YYNGEE in the germline V gene. The length of the CDR3 is 15 residues. Trimming removed 4 bases at V and 5 bases at J, with 18 bases between. The CDR3 loop reads CASSSPRGGHTEAFF. DNA of the CDR3: TGTGCCAGCAGCTCCCCCCGCGGGGGGCATACTGAAGCTTTCTTT.

There are a few counts of this clone. Given the absence of the conserved phenylalanine or tryptophan at the CDR3 end, a read error is likely. The chain uses TRBV11-1 and TRBJ1-6; perhaps TRBD1 as D (6 bases). The CDR3 length is 15 residues. Germline assignment: CDR1 SGHAT and CDR2 FQDESV (reference sequence). Trimming cost V 1 base and J 7 bases, with 11 bases left between them. The DNA of the CDR3 is TGTGCCAGCAGCTTAGAAGGGGGGAGCAATTCACCCCTCCACCTT. The encoded protein is CASSLEGGSNSPLHL.